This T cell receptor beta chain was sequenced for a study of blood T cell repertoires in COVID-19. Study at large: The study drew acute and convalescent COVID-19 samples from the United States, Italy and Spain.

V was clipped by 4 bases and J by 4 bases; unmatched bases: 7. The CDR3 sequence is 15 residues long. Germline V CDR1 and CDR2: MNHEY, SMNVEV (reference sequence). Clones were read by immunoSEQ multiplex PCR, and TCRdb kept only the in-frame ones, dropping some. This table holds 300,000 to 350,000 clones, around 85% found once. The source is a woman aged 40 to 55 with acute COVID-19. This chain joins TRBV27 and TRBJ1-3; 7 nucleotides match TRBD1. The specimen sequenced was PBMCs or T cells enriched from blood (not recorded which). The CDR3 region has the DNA TGTGCCAGCAGTTACCAAGGGGGCCCCGGAAACACCATATATTTT. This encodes CASSYQGGPGNTIYF.